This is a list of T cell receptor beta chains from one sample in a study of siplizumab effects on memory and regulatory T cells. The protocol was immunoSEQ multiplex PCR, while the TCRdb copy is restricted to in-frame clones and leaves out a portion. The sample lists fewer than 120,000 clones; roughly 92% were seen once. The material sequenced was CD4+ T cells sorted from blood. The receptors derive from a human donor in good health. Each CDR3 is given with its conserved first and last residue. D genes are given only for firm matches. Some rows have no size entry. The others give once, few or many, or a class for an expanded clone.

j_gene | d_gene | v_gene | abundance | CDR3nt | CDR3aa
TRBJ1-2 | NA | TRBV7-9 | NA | TGTGCCAGCAGGGGCCGACTCGGGAATGGCTACACCTTC | CASRGRLGNGYTF
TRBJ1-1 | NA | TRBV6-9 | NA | TGTGCCAGCAGTTTCGGACAGAGCAGGCTCACTGAAGCTTTCTTT | CASSFGQSRLTEAFF
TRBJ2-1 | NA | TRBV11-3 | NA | TGTGCCAGCAGCTTAAGCGGTGATGTCTCCTACAATGAGCAGTTCTTC | CASSLSGDVSYNEQFF
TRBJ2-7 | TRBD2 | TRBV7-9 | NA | TGTGCCAGCAGTCGTCAAAGGACTAGCCCCTACGAGCAGTACTTC | CASSRQRTSPYEQYF
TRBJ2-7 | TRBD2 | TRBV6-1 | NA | TGTGCCAGCAGTGAAAGGGAGGGGATGTACGAGCAGTACTTC | CASSEREGMYEQYF
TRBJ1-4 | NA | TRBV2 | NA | TGTGCCAGCAGTGAAGCGCTTCGGCGAAAACTGTTTTTT | CASSEALRRKLFF
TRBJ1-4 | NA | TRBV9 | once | TGTGCCAGCAGCGTAGGGTCCGGCCATAGTGGTGAAAAACTGTTTTTT | CASSVGSGHSGEKLFF
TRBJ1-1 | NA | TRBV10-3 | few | TGTGCCATCAGTGAAGGAGTCGTTGAAGCTTTCTTT | CAISEGVVEAFF
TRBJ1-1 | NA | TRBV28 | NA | TGTGCCAGCAGCGGGTGGGGTCCCATTGAAGCTTTCTTT | CASSGWGPIEAFF
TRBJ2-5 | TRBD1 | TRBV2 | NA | TGTGCCAGCAGTGGGGGACAGTACCAAGAGACCCAGTACTTC | CASSGGQYQETQYF
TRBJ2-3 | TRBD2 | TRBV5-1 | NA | TGCGCCAGCAGCTTGCAGAGCATGGGAGGGACAGATACGCAGTATTTT | CASSLQSMGGTDTQYF
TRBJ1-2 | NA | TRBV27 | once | TGTGCCAGCAGCCGGGACGGGAATATCTATGGCTACACCTTC | CASSRDGNIYGYTF
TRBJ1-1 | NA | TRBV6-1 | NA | TGTGCCAGCACGGGGAGGAACACTGAAGCTTTCTTT | CASTGRNTEAFF
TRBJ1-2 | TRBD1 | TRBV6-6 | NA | TGTGCCAGCAGTTACTCTTGGACAGGGGAAGGAGGCTACACCTTC | CASSYSWTGEGGYTF
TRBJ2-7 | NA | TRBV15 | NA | TGTGCCACCAGCAGATCGGGACCCTACGAGCAGTACTTC | CATSRSGPYEQYF
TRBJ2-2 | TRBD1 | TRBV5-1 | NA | TGCGCCAGCAGCCAAGCCTCGCTGAGACAGGGGGCTTACTACACCGGGGAGCTGTTTTTT | CASSQASLRQGAYYTGELFF
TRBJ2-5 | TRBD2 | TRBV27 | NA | TGTGCCAGCAGTTCCTTCAAAGGGACTAGCGGGCGCGAAGAGACCCAGTACTTC | CASSSFKGTSGREETQYF
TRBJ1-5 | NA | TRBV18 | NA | TGTGCCAGCTCACATGGTCCCTCGGATAGCAATCAGCCCCAGCATTTT | CASSHGPSDSNQPQHF
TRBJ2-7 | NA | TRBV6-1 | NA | TGTGCCAGCAGTAGAACAGTTTCCTACGAGCAGTACTTC | CASSRTVSYEQYF
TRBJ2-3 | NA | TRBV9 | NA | TGTGCCAGCAGCGCAACATATAGCACAGATACGCAGTATTTT | CASSATYSTDTQYF
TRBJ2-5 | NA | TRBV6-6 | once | TGTGCCAGCAGCCGCCAAGAGACCCAGTACTTC | CASSRQETQYF
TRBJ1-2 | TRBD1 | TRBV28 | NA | TGTGCCAGCAGTTTCCCCGGACAGGGCCATGGCTACACCTTC | CASSFPGQGHGYTF
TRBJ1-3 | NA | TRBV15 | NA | TGTGCCACCAGCGAACTTCATGGAAACACCATATATTTT | CATSELHGNTIYF
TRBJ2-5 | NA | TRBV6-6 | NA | TGTGCCAGCAGTAGTCTTAGGGAGACCCAGTACTTC | CASSSLRETQYF
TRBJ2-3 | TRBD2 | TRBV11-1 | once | TGTGCCAGCAGCGGGTGGCTAGCGGGAGTTACAGATACGCAGTATTTT | CASSGWLAGVTDTQYF
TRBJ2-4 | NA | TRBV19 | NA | TGTGCCAGTAGTCCACAGGGTTTGACCAAAAACATTCAGTACTTC | CASSPQGLTKNIQYF
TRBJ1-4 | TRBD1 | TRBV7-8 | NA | TGTGCCAGCAGCGGGGACAGGGTAGGAAAACTGTTTTTT | CASSGDRVGKLFF
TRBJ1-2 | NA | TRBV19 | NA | TGTGCCAGTACCAGAGACAGGATTGGACCGGATGGCTACACCTTC | CASTRDRIGPDGYTF
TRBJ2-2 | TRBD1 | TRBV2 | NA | TGTGCCACCTCGCCGGACAGGGTGTCCACCGGGGAGCTGTTTTTT | CATSPDRVSTGELFF
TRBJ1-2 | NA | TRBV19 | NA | TGTGCCAGCCTCGTCTGGGGCTATGGCTACACCTTC | CASLVWGYGYTF
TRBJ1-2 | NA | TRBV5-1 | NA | TGCGCCAGCAGCCGGCAGTGGCAGGGAGGGGTTTTGGATGGCTACACCTTC | CASSRQWQGGVLDGYTF
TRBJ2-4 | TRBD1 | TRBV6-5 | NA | TGTGCCAGCAGGAAAACAGGGGTAGCCAAAAACATTCAGTACTTC | CASRKTGVAKNIQYF
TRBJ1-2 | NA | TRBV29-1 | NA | TGCAGCGTGCTCGGGCCCGACAGCCCAGTCCTCTATGGCTACACCTTC | CSVLGPDSPVLYGYTF
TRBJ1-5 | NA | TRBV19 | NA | TGTGCCAGTATAGGACAGATCAATCAGCCCCAGCATTTT | CASIGQINQPQHF
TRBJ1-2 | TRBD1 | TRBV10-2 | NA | TGCGCCAGCAACGGACCTGACAGGGGGAAGGGCTACACCTTC | CASNGPDRGKGYTF
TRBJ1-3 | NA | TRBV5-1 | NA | TGCGCCAGCAGCCCGGGACCAACCTCTGGAAACACCATATATTTT | CASSPGPTSGNTIYF
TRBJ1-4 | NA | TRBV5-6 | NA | TGTGCCAGCAGCTTGTTTTGGAGAGGTACTAATGAAAAACTGTTTTTT | CASSLFWRGTNEKLFF
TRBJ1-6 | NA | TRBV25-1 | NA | TGTGCCAGCAGTGAATGGGGGAATTCACCCCTCCACTTT | CASSEWGNSPLHF
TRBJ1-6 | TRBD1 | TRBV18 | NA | TGTGCCAGCTCAGGACAGGGGGGCGGTTCACCCCTCCACTTT | CASSGQGGGSPLHF
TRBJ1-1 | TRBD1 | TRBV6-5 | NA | TGTGCCAGCAGTTACCAAAGAAGTTCAGGGGGCAGTGAAGCTTTCTTT | CASSYQRSSGGSEAFF
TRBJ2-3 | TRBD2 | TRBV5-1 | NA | TGCGCCAGCAGCGAGCGGGGGGTCACAGATACGCAGTATTTT | CASSERGVTDTQYF
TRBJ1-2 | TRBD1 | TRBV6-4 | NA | TGTGCCAGCAGTGACACGGGGGGACAGTTAGCTAACTATGGCTACACCTTC | CASSDTGGQLANYGYTF
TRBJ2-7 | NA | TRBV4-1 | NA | TGCGCCAGCAGCCACCCCAGCGGGTCCCTATACGAGCAGTACTTC | CASSHPSGSLYEQYF
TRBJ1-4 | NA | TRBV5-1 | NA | TGCGTCAGCAGCACCCTCGGCAGGGTGGGTGAAAAACTGTTTTTT | CVSSTLGRVGEKLFF
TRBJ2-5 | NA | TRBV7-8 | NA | TGTGCCAGCAGTCGTCCTCAAGAGACCCAGTACTTC | CASSRPQETQYF
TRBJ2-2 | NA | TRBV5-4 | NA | TGTGCCAGCAGCTTGTTTACAGGGAACACCGGGGAGCTGTTTTTT | CASSLFTGNTGELFF
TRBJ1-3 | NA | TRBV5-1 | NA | TGCGCCAGCAGCTCGTCCGGGACGCCGGGGACCTCTGGAAACACCATATATTTT | CASSSSGTPGTSGNTIYF
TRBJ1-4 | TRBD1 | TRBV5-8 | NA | TGTGCCAGCAGCTCGGCCGGGACAGGGGATGAAAAACTGTTTTTT | CASSSAGTGDEKLFF
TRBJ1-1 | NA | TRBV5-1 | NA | TGCGCCAGCAGCTTGGATTCCCGAATGAACACTGAAGCTTTCTTT | CASSLDSRMNTEAFF
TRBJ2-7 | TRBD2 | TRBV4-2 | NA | TGTGCCAGCAGCCAAGATCGAACACTAGGGACTACTTCCTACGAGCAGTACTTC | CASSQDRTLGTTSYEQYF